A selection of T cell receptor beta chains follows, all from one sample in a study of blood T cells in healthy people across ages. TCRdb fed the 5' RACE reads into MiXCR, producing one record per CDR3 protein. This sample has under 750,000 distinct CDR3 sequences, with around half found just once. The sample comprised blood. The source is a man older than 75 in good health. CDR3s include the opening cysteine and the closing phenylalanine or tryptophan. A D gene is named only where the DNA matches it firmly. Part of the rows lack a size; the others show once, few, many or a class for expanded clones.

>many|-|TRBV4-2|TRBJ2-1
TGTGCCAGCAACCAAGGTCCCCTCGACTCTCCAGGGGATGAGCAGTTCTTC
CASNQGPLDSPGDEQFF
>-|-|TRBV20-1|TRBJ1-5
TGCAGTGCGCGAAGGATAACAGGGTCTTACCTTAGCAATCAGCCCCAGCATTTT
CSARRITGSYLSNQPQHF
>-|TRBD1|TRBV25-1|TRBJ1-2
TGTGCCAGCAGGGGACAGGAGAACTATGGCTACACCTTC
CASRGQENYGYTF
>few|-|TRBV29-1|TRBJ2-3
TGCAGCGTTGAACCCCCGTCTCGCGTCGATACGCAGTATTTT
CSVEPPSRVDTQYF
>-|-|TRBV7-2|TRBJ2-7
TGTGCGAGCAGGAGGGACACGGGTTTCGCGAGCGAGCAGTACTTC
CASRRDTGFASEQYF
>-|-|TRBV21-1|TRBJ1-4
TGTGCCAGCAGCGACACTGAGGACAGGGGCAACCAAACAACTAATGAAAAACTGTTTTTT
CASSDTEDRGNQTTNEKLFF
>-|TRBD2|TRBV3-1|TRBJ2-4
TGTGCCAGCAGCCAACGCGGGGGAGCCAAAAACATTCAGTACTTC
CASSQRGGAKNIQYF
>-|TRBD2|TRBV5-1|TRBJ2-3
TGCGCCAGCAGCTTGGGGGCTAGCGGGGGCGATACGCAGTATTTT
CASSLGASGGDTQYF
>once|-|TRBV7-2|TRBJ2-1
TGTGCCAGCAGCTTAGCAGGGGTGGAGGGCAATGAGCAGTTCTTC
CASSLAGVEGNEQFF
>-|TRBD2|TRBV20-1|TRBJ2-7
TGCAGTGCCGGGGGACTAGCGGGAGAAAGTTATGACGAGCAGTACTTC
CSAGGLAGESYDEQYF
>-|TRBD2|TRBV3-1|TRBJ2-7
TGTGCCAGCAGCCCCGTCAGCGGGGCGACCTTGACCTACGAGCAGTACTTC
CASSPVSGATLTYEQYF
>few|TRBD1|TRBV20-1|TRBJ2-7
TGCAGTGCAACCGGGACAGGGGTAATCGAGCAGTACTTC
CSATGTGVIEQYF
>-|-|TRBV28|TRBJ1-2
TGTGCCAGCAGTTTCGGGCAGGCTAACTATGGCTACACCTTC
CASSFGQANYGYTF
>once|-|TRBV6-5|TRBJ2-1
TGTGCCGGCAGTTACTCCAAGGGCGAAGCCTACAATGAGCAGTTCTTC
CAGSYSKGEAYNEQFF
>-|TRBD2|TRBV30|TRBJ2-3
TGTGCCTGGAGTAGAGTAGCGGGAGATACGCAGTATTTT
CAWSRVAGDTQYF
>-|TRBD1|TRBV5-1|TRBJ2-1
TGCGCCAGCAGCCCAGGGACAGGGGGTCACAATGAGCAGTTCTTC
CASSPGTGGHNEQFF
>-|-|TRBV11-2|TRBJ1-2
TGTGCCAGCAGCCAACTGGGGCCGGGGGGCTATGGCTACACCTTC
CASSQLGPGGYGYTF
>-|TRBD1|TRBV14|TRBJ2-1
TGTGCCAGCAGCCAAAATCAGGGGGCTAATGAGCAGTTCTTC
CASSQNQGANEQFF
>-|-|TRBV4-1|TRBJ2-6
TGCGCCAGCATGGACAGCTCTGGGGCCAACGTCCTGACTTTC
CASMDSSGANVLTF
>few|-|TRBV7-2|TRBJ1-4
TGTGCCAGCAGCCGGGGTCGTAATGAAAAACTGTTTTTT
CASSRGRNEKLFF
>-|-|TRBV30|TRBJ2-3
TGTGCCTGGAGTCCCCGGGACTTCGCCACAGATACGCAGTATTTT
CAWSPRDFATDTQYF
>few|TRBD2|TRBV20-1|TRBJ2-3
TGCAGTGCTAGAGGGCGGGGGGCTGTTTACACAGATACGCAGTATTTT
CSARGRGAVYTDTQYF
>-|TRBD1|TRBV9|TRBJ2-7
TGTGCCAGTGGGGCAGGGGGCATCGCCTTCGAGCAGTACTTC
CASGAGGIAFEQYF
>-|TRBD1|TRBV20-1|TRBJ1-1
TGCAGTGCTGTGCCCCCGGACAGGGTCACTGAAGCTTTCTTT
CSAVPPDRVTEAFF
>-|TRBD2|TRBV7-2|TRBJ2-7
TGTGCCAGCAGCTTAGGTAGGACTAGCGGTAACTACGAGCAGTACTTC
CASSLGRTSGNYEQYF
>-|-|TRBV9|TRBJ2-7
TGTGCCAGCAGCGAGAGGGGGAGGGACTCCTCACTGAGGAACGAGCAGTACTTC
CASSERGRDSSLRNEQYF
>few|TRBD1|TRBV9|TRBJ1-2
TGTGCCAGCAGCGTAGCTACGGGACAGGGCTCTGGCTACACCTTC
CASSVATGQGSGYTF
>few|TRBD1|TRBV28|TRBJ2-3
TGTGCCAGCAGTCCGGACAGGGGGGTTGATACGCAGTATTTT
CASSPDRGVDTQYF
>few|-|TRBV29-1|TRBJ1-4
TGCAGCGTTGAACACAATGAAAAACTGTTTTTT
CSVEHNEKLFF
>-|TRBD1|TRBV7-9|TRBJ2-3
TGTGCCAACAGCTTAGTCGGGACAGCCCAGAGCACAGATACGCAGTATTTT
CANSLVGTAQSTDTQYF
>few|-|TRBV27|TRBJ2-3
TGTGCCAGCAGTCTGCTCCGGACGGACGCAAGGACTAGCACAGATACGCAGTATTTT
CASSLLRTDARTSTDTQYF
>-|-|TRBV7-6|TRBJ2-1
TGTGCCAGCAGCTTAGAGAGTTTATCCTACAATGAGCAGTTCTTC
CASSLESLSYNEQFF
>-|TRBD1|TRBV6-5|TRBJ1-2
TGTGCCAGCAGTTACTCTGGTTTTCGGGACAGGGTCGGCTATGGCTACACCTTC
CASSYSGFRDRVGYGYTF
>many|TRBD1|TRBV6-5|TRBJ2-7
TGTGCCAGCAGTTACTCCTCGACGGGACAGGGTGGCGAGCAGTACTTC
CASSYSSTGQGGEQYF
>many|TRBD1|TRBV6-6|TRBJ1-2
TGTGCCAGCAGTTACGGGACAGGGGGCATCTATGGCTACACCTTC
CASSYGTGGIYGYTF
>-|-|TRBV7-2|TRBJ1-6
TGTACCAGCAGCTTAGCGGGGGCCAGGAACTCCTATAATTCACCCCTCCACTTT
CTSSLAGARNSYNSPLHF
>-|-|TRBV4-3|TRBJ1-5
TGCGCCAGCAGCCAGGCGACAGATAGCAATCAGCCCCAGCATTTT
CASSQATDSNQPQHF
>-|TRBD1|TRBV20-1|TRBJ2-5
TGCAGTGCAAGGGGGCAGCAAGAGACCCAGTACTTC
CSARGQQETQYF
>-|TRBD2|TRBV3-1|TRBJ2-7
TGTGCCAGCAGCCAAGGTATTAGCGGGAGTTACGAGCAGTACTTC
CASSQGISGSYEQYF
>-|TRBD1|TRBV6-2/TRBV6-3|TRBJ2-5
TGTGCCAGCATTACCCGGACAGGGGGATTGGAGACCCAGTACTTC
CASITRTGGLETQYF
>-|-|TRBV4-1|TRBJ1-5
TGCGCCAGCAGCCACAACACAGGGAACAATCAGCCCCAGCATTTT
CASSHNTGNNQPQHF
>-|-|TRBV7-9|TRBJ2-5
TGTGCCAGCAGCCCCGTTGGTGGCGGGATCCAAGAGACCCAGTACTTC
CASSPVGGGIQETQYF
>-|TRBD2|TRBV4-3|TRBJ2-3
TGCGCCAGCAGCCGAGCGGGGGCTAGAGCCGATACGCAGTATTTT
CASSRAGARADTQYF
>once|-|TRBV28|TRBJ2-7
TGTGTCAGCAGTCCCGGGACCTACGAGCAGTACTTC
CVSSPGTYEQYF
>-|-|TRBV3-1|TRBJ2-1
TGTGCCAGCAGCCAATTACTAGTTGGCAATGAGCAGTTCTTC
CASSQLLVGNEQFF
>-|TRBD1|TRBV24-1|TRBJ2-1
TGTGCCACCTCCGATCAGGGGGAGAAACCCTACAATGAGCAGTTCTTC
CATSDQGEKPYNEQFF
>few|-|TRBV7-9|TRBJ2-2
TGTGCCAGCAGCCCCGGCCTGCCGCAGAACACCGGGGAGCTGTTTTTT
CASSPGLPQNTGELFF
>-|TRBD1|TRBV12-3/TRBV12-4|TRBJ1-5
TGTGCCAGCGGCCGGGACAGGGGACCCGGCGGAAATCAGCCCCAGCATTTT
CASGRDRGPGGNQPQHF
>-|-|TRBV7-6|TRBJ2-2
TGTGCCAGCAGCTTAGGTTACGAGCAGAACACCGGGGAGCTGTTTTTT
CASSLGYEQNTGELFF
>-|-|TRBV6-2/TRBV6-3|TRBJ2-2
TGTGCCAGCAGTTACGCTACTGGACACCTGAACACCGGGGAGCTGTTTTTT
CASSYATGHLNTGELFF
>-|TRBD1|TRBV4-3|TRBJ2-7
TGCGCCAGCAGCCCCAAGACAGGGGGATCCTACGAGCAGTACTTC
CASSPKTGGSYEQYF
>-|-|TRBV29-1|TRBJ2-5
TGCAGCGTTGGAGATCTGCGGTCTCAGCAGTACTTC
CSVGDLRSQQYF
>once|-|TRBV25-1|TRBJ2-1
TGTGCCAGCAGTGAATACACGGGCAATGAGCAGTTCTTC
CASSEYTGNEQFF
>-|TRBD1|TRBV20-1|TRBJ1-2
TGCAGTGCTAGTATCGACAGGGGATATGGCTACACCTTC
CSASIDRGYGYTF
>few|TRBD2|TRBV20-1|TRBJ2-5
TGCAGTGCTAGTTCTGGCGGGAGAGTGGAGACCCAGTACTTC
CSASSGGRVETQYF
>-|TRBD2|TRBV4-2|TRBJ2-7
TGTGCCAGCAGCCAAGGGACTAGCGGGGGCTACGAGCAGTACTTC
CASSQGTSGGYEQYF
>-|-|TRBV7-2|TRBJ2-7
TGTGCCAGCAGCTTAAGTGCCAGCGTCTCCTACGAGCAGTACTTC
CASSLSASVSYEQYF